The T cell receptor beta chain under discussion was sequenced for a study of cytomegalovirus exposure and HLA in healthy donors. This clone was detected a few times. The target antigen is unknown. This CDR3 spans 13 amino acids. With V trimmed by 4 bases and J by 5 bases, 3 bases remained unmatched. Germline V lookup: CDR1 SNHLY, CDR2 FYNNEI. PCR involved 60 Vbeta and 13 Jbeta primers. Profiling relied on immunoSEQ multiplex PCR, and the TCRdb table lists in-frame clones only, not all of them. The sample lists about 140,000 clones, 78% occurring once. Study outcomes and limitations: TRBV6-2, TRBV6-3 and some other V segments were excluded as indistinguishable. When presence/absence was analysed, sequencing depth was taken to be roughly uniform across donors. High sensitivity and specificity were reportedly achieved when the classifier diagnosed cytomegalovirus status. Per a prior analysis, the majority of TCR beta V segments were productive roughly 87% or roughly 30% of the time.

The sequencing input was PBMCs. This receptor was obtained from a male donor in good health and CMV-seronegative. The V call is TRBV2, the J call TRBJ2-5; 8 bases match TRBD1. CDR3: CASSGGQAETQYF. The CDR3 coding sequence is TGTGCCAGCAGTGGGGGACAGGCGGAGACCCAGTACTTC.